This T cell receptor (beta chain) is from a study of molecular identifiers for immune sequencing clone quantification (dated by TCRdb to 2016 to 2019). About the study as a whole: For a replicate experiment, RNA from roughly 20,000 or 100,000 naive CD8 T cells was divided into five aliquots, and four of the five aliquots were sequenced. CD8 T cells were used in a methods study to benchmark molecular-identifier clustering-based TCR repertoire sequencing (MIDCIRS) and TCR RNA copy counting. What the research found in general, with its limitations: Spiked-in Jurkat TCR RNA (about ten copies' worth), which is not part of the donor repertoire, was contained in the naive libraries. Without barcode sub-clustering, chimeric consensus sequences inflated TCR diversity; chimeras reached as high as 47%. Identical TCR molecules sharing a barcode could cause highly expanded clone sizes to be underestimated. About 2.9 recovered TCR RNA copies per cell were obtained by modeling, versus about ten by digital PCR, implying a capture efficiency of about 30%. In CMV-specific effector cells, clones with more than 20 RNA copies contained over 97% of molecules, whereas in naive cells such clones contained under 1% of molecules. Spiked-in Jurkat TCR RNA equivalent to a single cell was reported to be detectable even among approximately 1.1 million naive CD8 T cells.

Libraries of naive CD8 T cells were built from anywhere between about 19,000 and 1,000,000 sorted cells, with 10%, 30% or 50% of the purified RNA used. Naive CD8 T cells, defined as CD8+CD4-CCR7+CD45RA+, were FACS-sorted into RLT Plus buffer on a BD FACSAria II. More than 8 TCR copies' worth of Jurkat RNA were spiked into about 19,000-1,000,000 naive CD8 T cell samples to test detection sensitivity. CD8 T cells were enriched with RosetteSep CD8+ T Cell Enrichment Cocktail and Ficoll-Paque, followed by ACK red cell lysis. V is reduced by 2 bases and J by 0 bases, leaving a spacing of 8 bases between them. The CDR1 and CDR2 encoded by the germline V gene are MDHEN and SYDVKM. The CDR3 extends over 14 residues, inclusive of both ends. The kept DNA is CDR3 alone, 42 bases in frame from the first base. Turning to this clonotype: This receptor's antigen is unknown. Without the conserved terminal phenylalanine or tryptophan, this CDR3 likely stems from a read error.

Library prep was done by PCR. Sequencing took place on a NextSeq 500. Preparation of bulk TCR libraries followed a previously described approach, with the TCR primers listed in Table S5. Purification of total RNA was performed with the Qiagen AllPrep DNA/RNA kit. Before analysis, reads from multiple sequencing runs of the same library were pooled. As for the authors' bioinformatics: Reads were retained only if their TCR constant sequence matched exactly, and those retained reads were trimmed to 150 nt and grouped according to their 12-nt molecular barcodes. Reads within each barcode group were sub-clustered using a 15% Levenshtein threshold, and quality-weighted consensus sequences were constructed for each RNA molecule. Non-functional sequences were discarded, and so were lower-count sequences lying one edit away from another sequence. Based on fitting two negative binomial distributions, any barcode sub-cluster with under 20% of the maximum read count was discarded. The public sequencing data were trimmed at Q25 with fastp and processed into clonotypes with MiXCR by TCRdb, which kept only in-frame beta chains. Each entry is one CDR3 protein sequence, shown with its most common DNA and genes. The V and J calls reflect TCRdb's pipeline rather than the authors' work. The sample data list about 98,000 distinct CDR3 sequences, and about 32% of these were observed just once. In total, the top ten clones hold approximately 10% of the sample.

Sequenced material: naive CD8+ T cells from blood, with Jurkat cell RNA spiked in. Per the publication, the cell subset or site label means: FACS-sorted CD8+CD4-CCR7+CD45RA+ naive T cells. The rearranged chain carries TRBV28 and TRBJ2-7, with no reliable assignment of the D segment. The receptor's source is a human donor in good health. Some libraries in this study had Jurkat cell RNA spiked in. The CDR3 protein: CASSLKCASYEQYY. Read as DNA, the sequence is TGTGCCAGCAGTTTAAAGTGTGCCTCCTACGAGCAGTACTAC.